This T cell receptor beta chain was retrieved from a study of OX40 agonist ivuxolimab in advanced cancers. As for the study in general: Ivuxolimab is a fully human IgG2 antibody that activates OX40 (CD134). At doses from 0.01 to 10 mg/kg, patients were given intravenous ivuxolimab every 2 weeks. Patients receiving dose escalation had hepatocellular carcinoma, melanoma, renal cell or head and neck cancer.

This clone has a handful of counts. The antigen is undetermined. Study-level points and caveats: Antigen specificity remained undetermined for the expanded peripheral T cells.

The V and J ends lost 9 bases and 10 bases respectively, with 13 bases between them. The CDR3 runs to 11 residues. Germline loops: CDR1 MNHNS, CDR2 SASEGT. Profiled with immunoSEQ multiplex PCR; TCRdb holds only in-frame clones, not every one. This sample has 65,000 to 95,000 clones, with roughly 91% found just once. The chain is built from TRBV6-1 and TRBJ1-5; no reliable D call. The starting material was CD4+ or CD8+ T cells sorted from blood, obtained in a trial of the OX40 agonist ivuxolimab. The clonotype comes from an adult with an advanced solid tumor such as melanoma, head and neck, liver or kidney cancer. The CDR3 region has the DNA TGTGCCAGTGAGACCAACCCTCCCCAGCATTTT. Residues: CASETNPPQHF.